This TCR beta chain was sequenced in a study of shared clonotypes between healthy human individuals. Germline CDR1 is MNHEY and CDR2 is SMNVEV (reference sequence). The junction had 8 bases not matched to a gene; V was cut back by 3 bases and J by 0 bases. This CDR3 has 17 residues. Clones were sequenced by immunoSEQ multiplex PCR, and TCRdb holds only the in-frame ones, with some missing. This sample yields 600,000 to 700,000 clones, of which 60% to 75% are seen a single time; under 2% belongs to the top ten. The TCR was taken from a woman between 25 and 40 years old in good health. The chain is built from TRBV27 and TRBJ2-7; 10 bases fit TRBD1. The sample comprised memory CD4+ T cells sorted from blood. Subset here: CD45RA-negative fraction. The CDR3 spells CASSFRTGGPSSYEQYF. The CDR3 region has the DNA TGTGCCAGCAGTTTTAGGACAGGGGGTCCGAGCTCCTACGAGCAGTACTTC.